These T cell receptor beta chains were read from a single sample in a study of T-cell memory formation after mild COVID-19. TCRdb re-derived calls from the 5' RACE reads in MiXCR, one entry per CDR3 protein. The profile shows 450,000 or so distinct CDR3 sequences, 20% of them singletons. Sequencing used PBMCs or a T cell subset sorted from them (not recorded which). The receptor source for this set is an adult woman who had mild COVID-19 (a few samples of this study predate the infection). Cell type and time point are not known. Both conserved end residues are part of each CDR3. A D gene is named only where the DNA matches it firmly. Clone size is given for some rows only: seen once, a few or many times, or a class if the clone is expanded.

abundance	v_gene	d_gene	j_gene	CDR3nt	CDR3aa
.	TRBV7-3	.	TRBJ1-1	TGTGCCAGCAGCTTAACGGGGGCTCGGACTGAAGCTTTCTTT	CASSLTGARTEAFF
few	TRBV6-6	TRBD2	TRBJ2-7	TGTGCCAGCAGTTACGAGGTAGCGGGAGGGCCCGAGCAGTACTTC	CASSYEVAGGPEQYF
.	TRBV27	.	TRBJ1-2	TGTGCCAGCAGCCGACATGGTTCGCGGTATGGCTACACCTTC	CASSRHGSRYGYTF
few	TRBV20-1	.	TRBJ2-3	TGCAGTGCTACCCTTACAGGCTTCACAGATACGCAGTATTTT	CSATLTGFTDTQYF
few	TRBV20-1	TRBD2	TRBJ2-1	TGCAGTGCTAGGTCCAGCGGGACCCCCTACAATGAGCAGTTCTTC	CSARSSGTPYNEQFF
few	TRBV7-9	.	TRBJ1-1	TGTGCCAGCTCCCCGGGCCCCACTGAAGCTTTCTTT	CASSPGPTEAFF
.	TRBV4-3	.	TRBJ2-3	TGCGCCAGCAGCCAAGATTTAAGGGGTGTCACAGATACGCAGTATTTT	CASSQDLRGVTDTQYF
.	TRBV6-2/TRBV6-3	.	TRBJ2-7	TGTGCCAGCAGTGGGTATACGATCCACTACGAGCAGTACTTC	CASSGYTIHYEQYF
.	TRBV2	TRBD2	TRBJ2-1	TGTGCCAGCAGTGTCGGACTAGCGGGATATGAGCAGTTCTTC	CASSVGLAGYEQFF
.	TRBV7-6	TRBD2	TRBJ2-7	TGTGCCAGCAGCCCCCGGTGGGATCTAGCGGGAGGATACGAGCAGTACTTC	CASSPRWDLAGGYEQYF
.	TRBV5-1	.	TRBJ1-2	TGCGCCAGCAGCCTCCAGGGAGACCCTAACTATGGCTACACCTTC	CASSLQGDPNYGYTF
.	TRBV3-1	.	TRBJ2-1	TGTGCCAGCAGCCAAGACTACGCTACATACAATGAGCAGTTCTTC	CASSQDYATYNEQFF
.	TRBV7-6	.	TRBJ2-3	TGTGCCAGCAGCTCAACCTCCGGGACCCGCACAGATACGCAGTATTTT	CASSSTSGTRTDTQYF
.	TRBV4-1	TRBD1	TRBJ2-1	TGCGCCAGCAGCCGCTCTCGAACCGGGGACAGTGAGTTCTTC	CASSRSRTGDSEFF
few	TRBV27	.	TRBJ2-5	TGTGCCAGCAGTTTATTTGTCGGGGAGACCCAGTACTTC	CASSLFVGETQYF
few	TRBV7-8	.	TRBJ1-2	TGTGCCAGCAGCTTAGTCCAAACTCGTGTCTATGGCTACACCTTC	CASSLVQTRVYGYTF
.	TRBV6-5	TRBD1	TRBJ1-4	TGTGCCAGCAGTTACGCGGACAGGGTTGGTGAAAAACTGTTTTTT	CASSYADRVGEKLFF
.	TRBV20-1	TRBD2	TRBJ2-1	TGCAGTGCTAGAGATTTGGGTGGGACTAGCGGGAGAAAAGTAATCAATGAGCAGTTCTTC	CSARDLGGTSGRKVINEQFF
.	TRBV7-2	TRBD1	TRBJ1-1	TGTGCCAGCAGCTTAGGGTGGGACAGGGGCATGAACACTGAAGCTTTCTTT	CASSLGWDRGMNTEAFF
few	TRBV14	.	TRBJ2-5	TGTGCCAGCAGCCAAGAGAGGGGGCAAGAGACCCAGTACTTC	CASSQERGQETQYF
.	TRBV6-2/TRBV6-3	TRBD1	TRBJ1-6	TGTGCCAGCAGTACCACCGGGACAGAGTTCTATAATTCACCCCTCCACTTT	CASSTTGTEFYNSPLHF
few	TRBV6-2/TRBV6-3	TRBD2	TRBJ2-7	TGTGCCAGCAGTTACGCACTAGCGGGATCCTACGAGCAGTACTTC	CASSYALAGSYEQYF
few	TRBV5-1	.	TRBJ2-1	TGCGCCAGCAGCCCAACGGCAGGATATGAGCAGTTCTTC	CASSPTAGYEQFF
few	TRBV7-9	TRBD1	TRBJ2-3	TGTGCCAGCAGCCTCGAGGGGGCGCGGGTCACAGATACGCAGTATTTT	CASSLEGARVTDTQYF
few	TRBV4-2	TRBD1	TRBJ2-7	TGTGCCAGCAGCCAGGGACAGGGGAACTACGAGCAGTACTTC	CASSQGQGNYEQYF
few	TRBV20-1	.	TRBJ2-6	TGCAGTGCTAAGAGGGGTCTCAGCTCTGGGGCCAACGTCCTGACTTTC	CSAKRGLSSGANVLTF
.	TRBV6-5	.	TRBJ1-2	TGTGCCAGCAGCCCCTCCGGGGGAATCGGGACTGGTGGCTACACCTTC	CASSPSGGIGTGGYTF
many	TRBV10-3	TRBD1	TRBJ2-5	TGTGCCACCCGGACAGGGTCAGAGACCCAGTACTTC	CATRTGSETQYF
many	TRBV12-3/TRBV12-4	.	TRBJ1-1	TGTGCCAGCACCAAGGGAGAGGCTAGGCTTGAAGCTTTCTTT	CASTKGEARLEAFF
.	TRBV14	.	TRBJ1-3	TGTGCCAGCAGCCCGGGACACGCTGGAAACACCATATATTTT	CASSPGHAGNTIYF
few	TRBV9	.	TRBJ1-1	TGTGCCAGCAGCGAATGGGGTAACACTGAAGCTTTCTTT	CASSEWGNTEAFF